Reported below is one TCR beta chain. Its cognate antigen has yet to be identified. No qualities accompany the bases; no much larger clone lies one base away. This sample stems from a study of shared clonotypes between healthy human individuals (dated by TCRdb to about 2020). Turning to the overall study: A few men and two women, aged 18 to 49 years, made up the cohort. To estimate repertoire size and how much clonotype sharing occurs between individuals, the study deeply sequenced the blood TCR repertoires of five healthy adults. Per donor, three plates each were used for CD4 naive and CD4 memory, two for CD8 naive, and one for CD8 memory. Different laboratories and diverse techniques were used to prepare libraries and sequence TCR repertoires, to increase sequencing depth and limit assay-specific biases. Per donor, leukapheresis produced somewhere between about 0.94 and 10 billion PBMCs. The investigation overall reported the following: The small number of donors limited the genetic and exposure-history diversity represented. Compared with non-shared clonotypes, the clonotypes found in all four sorted-subset donors had higher generation probabilities. Approximately 5% of naive CD4, roughly 3.5% of naive CD8, approximately 2.2% of memory CD4, and about 0.4% of memory CD8 clonotypes were shared across several donors. Sampling was restricted to blood, and TCR repertoires in tissue are likely to differ from TCR repertoires in blood. Naive subsets generally had larger estimated clonotype richness than memory subsets did. Pairwise subsampling led to the expectation that sequencing depth would affect the degree of clonotype sharing among donors. Incomplete sequencing was indicated by rarefaction of sorted-subset datasets, despite the large sequencing depth.

Using the deep immunoSEQ assay, multiplex PCR amplified TCR CDR3 regions from genomic DNA. Extracted genomic DNA from each cell subset was spread evenly across all wells of several immunoSEQ 96-well plates, with each plate serving as a replicate. Each replicate PCR for sorted subsets received around 200 ng genomic DNA, equal to tens of thousands of T cell genomes. The purified libraries were quantified using a Qubit 3.0 fluorometer, sized with a Bioanalyzer 2100, and then quantified again using the KAPA Library Quantification kit. Every immunoSEQ 96-well plate was sequenced on a dedicated single-read 150-cycle Illumina NextSeq 550 flow cell. In the original analysis: Because only junctional sequences without quality scores were contained in the immunoSEQ output, filtering matching that applied to full-length reads could not be performed. To assign V/J genes and CDR3, sequences were annotated using PyIR, a Python wrapper for IgBLAST v1.9, with IMGT germline references. Reads were removed for weak V/J assignments (E-value above 1e-6), missing CDR3, stop codons, out-of-frame junctions, or ambiguous translated residues. V3J clonotypes were defined as sequences sharing the same inferred V gene, J gene, and CDR3 amino acid sequence. The percentage overlap between two repertoires was calculated by dividing the number of shared unique clonotypes by the size of the smaller repertoire. Three approaches were used to assess repertoire richness: RTK rarefaction, the Chao1 estimator, and Recon v2.1 estimates of unobserved clonotypes. OLGA was used to compute generation probabilities for all TCRbeta clonotypes that the gDNA method yielded from a few donors. Held by TCRdb, this immuneACCESS table contains in-frame sequences only and omits some clones. Under half of the omission traces to an unresolved V gene where checked; the cause of the rest is unknown. For V, J and clone size, that table is used; D and trimming come from the DNA. For this sample there are around 1.1 million clones; 75% to 80% appear just once. 0.55% to 0.7% of the sample is in the top ten clones.

Donors were healthy HIV-negative adults with no recently reported acute infections or vaccinations. Only Caucasian adults living in Nashville, Tennessee, USA were represented among the donors. Magnetic negative selection was used to enrich CD4+ T cells, after which naive cells were positively selected on CD45RA and the negative fraction became the memory subset. Blood was obtained by leukapheresis, after which PBMCs were separated by Ficoll-Histopaque density gradient centrifugation and cryopreserved in liquid nitrogen vapor phase. Analytical flow cytometry was used to check the purity and quantity of each magnetically sorted T cell population. Genomic DNA was isolated from every sorted fraction and measured by UV absorbance on a Nanodrop 2000c. Inclusive of the bounding cysteine and phenylalanine, the CDR3 is 14 residues long. Only the CDR3 portion is preserved as DNA: 42 bases, with reading frame beginning at the first base. V was cut back by 1 base and J by 3 bases, leaving a gap of 10 bases between them. Sequences MGHRA (CDR1) and YSYEKL (CDR2) are obtained from the germline V gene.

This clonotype was obtained from a man younger than 35 in good health. Some clones in this sample may be carry-over from other donors' samples. Recombination connected TRBV4-1 to TRBJ2-7, with the identity of the D gene unclear. Sequencing was done on a sample of memory CD4+ T cells from PBMCs. This specimen's cell subset or site label, interpreted: CD45RA-negative fraction. The CDR3 reads CASSQGPLLYEQYF. The bases are TGCGCCAGCAGCCAAGGGCCCCTCCTCTACGAGCAGTACTTC.